The rows below give T cell receptor beta chains drawn from one sample of a study of cytomegalovirus exposure and HLA in healthy donors. Measured with immunoSEQ multiplex PCR; TCRdb has only the in-frame clones, and not every one. The sample has 200,000 to 250,000 clones, around 78% seen once. The source material was PBMCs. These receptors were collected from a boy under 18 in good health and CMV-seronegative. The CDR3 runs from the conserved cysteine through the conserved F or W. Fields, in order: V gene, J gene, CDR3 protein.

TRBV6-5	TRBJ2-7	CASSYSALMYF
TRBV7-3	TRBJ2-7	CASSAGTGKAQYF
TRBV30	TRBJ1-4	CAWSSGTGPEKLFF
TRBV5-1	TRBJ1-2	CASSLSGTDYGYTF
TRBV6-5	TRBJ2-5	CASNSLAQETQYF
TRBV7-6	TRBJ2-1	CASSVREGEQFF
TRBV12-5	TRBJ2-1	CASGLARGGRIDEQFF
TRBV27	TRBJ1-1	CASSFGKDSMNTEAFF
TRBV11-3	TRBJ2-7	CASSLVSAETYEQYF
TRBV27	TRBJ2-2	CASSFGDPGTGELFF
TRBV5-1	TRBJ1-2	CASSLETGPGYTF
TRBV7-8	TRBJ1-2	CASSSRDRGGYGYTF
TRBV10-3	TRBJ2-3	CAISDSGSTDTQYF
TRBV15	TRBJ2-4	CATSRDLAWDRYF
TRBV11-3	TRBJ2-7	CASSWDRDHEQYF
TRBV11-2	TRBJ2-7	CASSLGSGSPYEQYF
TRBV6-1	TRBJ1-1	CASSEGQVNTEAFF
TRBV2	TRBJ2-5	CASRERGQYQETQYF
TRBV11-2	TRBJ2-2	CASRHLGARELFF
TRBV9	TRBJ1-1	CASSPDRVRTEAFF
TRBV27	TRBJ2-7	CASSPSRGVKPYEQYF
TRBV30	TRBJ1-5	CAWSVGRMRQPQHF
TRBV2	TRBJ2-1	CASSPTSGGALFF
TRBV30	TRBJ1-4	CAWSLGRANEKLFF
TRBV2	TRBJ2-2	CASRFGDRERRELFF
TRBV10-1	TRBJ1-2	CASSNGYREGNSGYGYTF
TRBV7-9	TRBJ2-2	CASSLPGNTGELFF
TRBV6-6	TRBJ1-2	CASRLGQGNYGYTF
TRBV5-5	TRBJ1-5	CASSPRDRYSNQPQHF
TRBV9	TRBJ2-1	CASSVEDRGYNNEQFF
TRBV2	TRBJ2-6	CASSERGGEIANVLTF
TRBV30	TRBJ2-3	CAWRTGYADTQYF
TRBV11-3	TRBJ1-6	CASSPRTGGNSPLHF
TRBV19	TRBJ1-4	CASSFGGTGVEKLFF
TRBV9	TRBJ2-5	CASSSIAGVGETQYF
TRBV9	TRBJ2-3	CASSVLRNSGRTLDTQYF
TRBV6-5	TRBJ2-3	CASSYTPSGSTDTQYF
TRBV27	TRBJ2-1	CASRRPQIDGEQFF
TRBV2	TRBJ1-1	CASSSTGGLMNTEAFF
TRBV19	TRBJ2-7	CASSITSGGYGPYEQYF
TRBV7-9	TRBJ2-2	CASSPASGTTGELFF
TRBV7-9	TRBJ2-6	CASSRSRGAFGANVLTF
TRBV15	TRBJ1-1	CATSRATEGSTEAFF
TRBV6-6	TRBJ2-7	CASRPGATYEQYF
TRBV6-5	TRBJ1-1	CASSYNRNTEAFF